This entry features one TCR beta chain sequence. The antigen remains undetermined. These data are taken from a study of cytomegalovirus exposure and HLA in healthy donors. Study background: HLA-typed donors contributed some 85 million unique TCRs, which were held in an early data release. The study, taken as a whole, reports: Presence/absence analyses supposed approximately even sequencing depth among donors.

60 Vbeta and 13 Jbeta primers were used in PCR. The protocol was immunoSEQ multiplex PCR, while the TCRdb copy is restricted to in-frame clones and leaves out a portion. The sample shows 100,000 to 150,000 clones, more than 60% of them seen only once. The sample comprised PBMCs. The TCR was taken from an older woman in good health and CMV-seropositive.

The CDR3 sequence: CASSTRTESNEQFF. In nucleotides, the CDR3 is TGCGCCAGCAGCACCCGGACTGAATCCAATGAGCAGTTCTTC. V usage is TRBV5-1 and J usage is TRBJ2-1; D is possibly TRBD2 (5 bases). V lost 4 bases and J 6 bases, leaving 14 bases between the germline ends. The CDR3 spans 14 residues. Germline values: CDR1 SGHRS, CDR2 YFSETQ.